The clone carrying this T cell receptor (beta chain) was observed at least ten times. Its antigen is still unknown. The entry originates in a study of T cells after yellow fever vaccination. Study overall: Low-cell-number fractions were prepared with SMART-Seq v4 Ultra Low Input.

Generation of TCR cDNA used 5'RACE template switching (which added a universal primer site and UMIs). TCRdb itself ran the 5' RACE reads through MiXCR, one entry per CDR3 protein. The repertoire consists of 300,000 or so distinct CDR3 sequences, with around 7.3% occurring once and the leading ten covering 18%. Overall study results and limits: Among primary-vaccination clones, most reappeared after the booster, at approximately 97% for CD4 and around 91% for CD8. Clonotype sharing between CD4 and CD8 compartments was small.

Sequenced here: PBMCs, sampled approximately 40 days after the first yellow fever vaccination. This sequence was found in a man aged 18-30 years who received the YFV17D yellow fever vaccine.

This chain's CDR3 is CASSDPPDTQYF. CDR3 sequence (DNA): TGTGCCAGCAGTGACCCCCCAGATACGCAGTATTTT. This chain connects TRBV21-1 to TRBJ2-3; TRBD1, the table's D call, was not compared with the DNA. TRBV21-1 is listed as a pseudogene. The CDR3 has 12 residues.